The subject of this entry is one TCR beta chain. This CDR3 has 16 residues. V dropped 1 base and J dropped 8; count of bases not matched to a gene: 8. The germline V gene encodes CDR1 GTSNPN and CDR2 SVGIG (reference sequence). In the original workflow: Reference gene primers were amplified, and this amplification served to estimate nucleated cell counts. The data were produced by immunoSEQ multiplex PCR, yet TCRdb's version contains in-frame clones alone and is incomplete. Clonal size and the V and J genes are those of that table, whereas D and trimming came from the DNA. Among 100,000 to 150,000 clones listed, 70% to 90% were seen once. These data come from a study of blood T cell repertoires in COVID-19. Study as a whole: The cDNA or gDNA used as material had been derived from T cells, B-cell-depleted T cells, or PBMCs.

This sequence was found in a woman between 55 and 75 years old with acute or convalescent COVID-19. Material for sequencing was peripheral blood. The J gene is TRBJ2-1, the V gene TRBV30; 13 positions agree with TRBD2. The CDR3 DNA follows: TGTGCCTGGAGTGGGGGGACTAGCGGGAATGGGGATGAGCAGTTCTTC. Translation gives CAWSGGTSGNGDEQFF.